One TCR beta chain is described in this entry. These data belong to a study of cytomegalovirus exposure and HLA in healthy donors. The PCR used 60 Vbeta and 13 Jbeta primers. Data came from immunoSEQ multiplex PCR; TCRdb stores just in-frame clones and leaves some out. The table has more than 100,000 clones, 70% to 80% seen once. Germline CDR1 MNHNS, CDR2 SASEGT. The length of the CDR3 is 15 residues. Trimming took 4 bases from V and 7 from J; bases not matched to a gene: 7. Input material: PBMCs. This chain links TRBV6-1 with TRBJ2-1, with 10 bases fitting TRBD1. This TCR was sampled from a female donor in good health and CMV-seropositive. Written as DNA, the CDR3 is TGTGCCAGCAGTGGACGACAGGGGGCTAGGAATGAGCAGTTCTTC. Protein sequence: CASSGRQGARNEQFF.